The rows below give T cell receptor beta chains drawn from one sample of a study of PD-L1 blockade in urothelial cancer. Here immunoSEQ multiplex PCR was the method, and the copy in TCRdb shows in-frame clones only, minus some. Of more than 90,000 clones listed, around 93% are singletons. The sample was PBMCs, taken around atezolizumab (anti-PD-L1) treatment. The source of these receptors is a man aged 55 to 69 with urothelial cancer. Both conserved end residues are part of each CDR3. D genes are given only for firm matches. Size tells how often a clone was seen (once, few, many) or the class of an expanded clone, and some rows leave it out.

clone size: .; J gene: TRBJ2-7; V gene: TRBV20-1; D gene: .; CDR3 protein: CSAAGQYEQYF; CDR3 DNA: TGCAGTGCTGCGGGACAGTACGAGCAGTACTTC
clone size: .; J gene: TRBJ2-7; V gene: TRBV2; D gene: TRBD2; CDR3 protein: CATSSGRHSEQYF; CDR3 DNA: TGTGCCACCTCTAGCGGGAGACATAGCGAGCAGTACTTC
clone size: few; J gene: TRBJ1-2; V gene: TRBV2; D gene: TRBD1; CDR3 protein: CASRPVTGGQPGYTF; CDR3 DNA: TGTGCCAGCAGACCCGTCACAGGGGGGCAGCCTGGCTACACCTTC
clone size: .; J gene: TRBJ1-1; V gene: TRBV30; D gene: .; CDR3 protein: CAWSGQLNTEAFF; CDR3 DNA: TGTGCCTGGAGTGGACAGCTGAACACTGAAGCTTTCTTT
clone size: few; J gene: TRBJ1-2; V gene: TRBV10-3; D gene: .; CDR3 protein: CAISESGQGYGYTF; CDR3 DNA: TGTGCCATCAGTGAGTCCGGGCAGGGATATGGCTACACCTTC
clone size: .; J gene: TRBJ1-1; V gene: TRBV18; D gene: TRBD1; CDR3 protein: CASSGQGNTEAFF; CDR3 DNA: TGTGCCAGCTCGGGACAGGGGAACACTGAAGCTTTCTTT
clone size: .; J gene: TRBJ1-2; V gene: TRBV15; D gene: .; CDR3 protein: CATSRPTAGSAYGYTF; CDR3 DNA: TGTGCCACCAGCAGACCCACTGCGGGGTCGGCCTATGGCTACACCTTC
clone size: .; J gene: TRBJ2-1; V gene: TRBV28; D gene: .; CDR3 protein: CASRNQGYNEQFF; CDR3 DNA: TGTGCCAGCAGGAACCAGGGTTACAATGAGCAGTTCTTC
clone size: once; J gene: TRBJ2-1; V gene: TRBV6-1; D gene: .; CDR3 protein: CASTLYNEQFF; CDR3 DNA: TGTGCCAGCACTCTTTACAATGAGCAGTTCTTC
clone size: .; J gene: TRBJ1-1; V gene: TRBV28; D gene: TRBD1; CDR3 protein: CASSPPGQGYTEAFF; CDR3 DNA: TGTGCCAGCAGTCCCCCGGGACAGGGGTACACTGAAGCTTTCTTT
clone size: few; J gene: TRBJ1-5; V gene: TRBV10-3; D gene: .; CDR3 protein: CAISEGSRASNQPQHF; CDR3 DNA: TGTGCCATCAGTGAAGGTTCCAGGGCTAGCAATCAGCCCCAGCATTTT
clone size: .; J gene: TRBJ2-5; V gene: TRBV28; D gene: TRBD2; CDR3 protein: CASSLGAGGDQETQYF; CDR3 DNA: TGTGCCAGCAGTTTGGGGGCGGGAGGGGACCAAGAGACCCAGTACTTC
clone size: .; J gene: TRBJ1-1; V gene: TRBV7-9; D gene: .; CDR3 protein: CASSSSIDRNRAFF; CDR3 DNA: TGTGCCAGCAGCTCTTCCATCGACAGGAATCGGGCTTTCTTT
clone size: .; J gene: TRBJ2-7; V gene: TRBV7-2; D gene: TRBD2; CDR3 protein: CASSPRAGGGSYEQYF; CDR3 DNA: TGTGCCAGCAGCCCTCGAGCGGGAGGGGGCTCCTACGAGCAGTACTTC
clone size: .; J gene: TRBJ1-5; V gene: TRBV28; D gene: TRBD1; CDR3 protein: CASSEWVPGQGRYSNQPQHF; CDR3 DNA: TGTGCCAGCAGTGAGTGGGTACCGGGACAGGGTCGATATAGCAATCAGCCCCAGCATTTT
clone size: .; J gene: TRBJ2-1; V gene: TRBV7-2; D gene: TRBD2; CDR3 protein: CASSLGGGSTYNEQFF; CDR3 DNA: TGTGCCAGCAGCTTAGGGGGCGGGAGCACCTACAATGAGCAGTTCTTC
clone size: .; J gene: TRBJ2-6; V gene: TRBV5-4; D gene: TRBD2; CDR3 protein: CASSAGGERAGANVLTF; CDR3 DNA: TGTGCCAGCAGCGCTGGGGGGGAAAGGGCTGGGGCCAACGTCCTGACTTTC
clone size: .; J gene: TRBJ2-2; V gene: TRBV19; D gene: .; CDR3 protein: CASSEGNTGELFF; CDR3 DNA: TGTGCCAGTAGTGAGGGGAACACCGGGGAGCTGTTTTTT
clone size: .; J gene: TRBJ2-3; V gene: TRBV19; D gene: TRBD2; CDR3 protein: CASSPLAGGPLTDTQYF; CDR3 DNA: TGTGCCAGTAGTCCCCTAGCGGGGGGGCCTCTCACAGATACGCAGTATTTT